Listed below are T cell receptor beta chains from one sample, sequenced in a study of shared clonotypes between healthy human individuals. The data were produced by immunoSEQ multiplex PCR, yet TCRdb's version contains in-frame clones alone and is incomplete. The table lists roughly 2,000,000 clones, just over 90% of them singletons. What was sequenced was naive CD8+ T cells from PBMCs. The receptors stem from a man aged 18 to 29 in good health. Some clones in this sample may be carry-over from other donors' samples. The CDR3 runs from the conserved cysteine through the conserved F or W. The D gene is left open where the match is weak. Clone size appears in some rows only: once, few, many, or a class for an expanded clone.

d_gene: NA; v_gene: TRBV30; abundance: NA; j_gene: TRBJ1-1; CDR3aa: CAWSQGGYTEAFF; CDR3nt: TGTGCCTGGAGTCAAGGGGGGTACACTGAAGCTTTCTTT
d_gene: NA; v_gene: TRBV9; abundance: NA; j_gene: TRBJ1-1; CDR3aa: CASSVGGRLDTEAFF; CDR3nt: TGTGCCAGCAGCGTAGGGGGGCGTCTGGACACTGAAGCTTTCTTT
d_gene: NA; v_gene: TRBV19; abundance: NA; j_gene: TRBJ2-5; CDR3aa: CASNHRAGGETQYF; CDR3nt: TGTGCCAGTAACCACCGGGCCGGCGGGGAGACCCAGTACTTC
d_gene: NA; v_gene: TRBV4-1; abundance: NA; j_gene: TRBJ2-5; CDR3aa: CASSRTIRTSLGGQETQYF; CDR3nt: TGCGCCAGCAGCCGAACTATAAGGACCTCCTTGGGAGGCCAAGAGACCCAGTACTTC
d_gene: NA; v_gene: TRBV7-2; abundance: NA; j_gene: TRBJ1-1; CDR3aa: CASSRFTGARNTEAFF; CDR3nt: TGTGCCAGCAGCCGATTCACAGGAGCCCGGAACACTGAAGCTTTCTTT
d_gene: TRBD1; v_gene: TRBV27; abundance: NA; j_gene: TRBJ1-2; CDR3aa: CASSLRQGLSYGYTF; CDR3nt: TGTGCCAGCAGTTTACGACAGGGGTTAAGCTATGGCTACACCTTC
d_gene: NA; v_gene: TRBV7-3; abundance: NA; j_gene: TRBJ2-5; CDR3aa: CASSLTGTEYQETQYF; CDR3nt: TGTGCCAGCAGCCTCACCGGGACGGAGTACCAAGAGACCCAGTACTTC
d_gene: NA; v_gene: TRBV7-9; abundance: NA; j_gene: TRBJ2-4; CDR3aa: CASRDGTSKNIQYF; CDR3nt: TGTGCCAGCAGGGACGGGACATCCAAAAACATTCAGTACTTC
d_gene: TRBD2; v_gene: TRBV2; abundance: NA; j_gene: TRBJ2-1; CDR3aa: CASSEAAGLAGVEQFF; CDR3nt: TGTGCCAGCAGTGAAGCGGCGGGACTAGCGGGTGTTGAGCAGTTCTTC
d_gene: TRBD1; v_gene: TRBV9; abundance: NA; j_gene: TRBJ2-7; CDR3aa: CASSEAQGARNEQYF; CDR3nt: TGTGCCAGCAGCGAGGCACAGGGGGCTCGGAACGAGCAGTACTTC
d_gene: NA; v_gene: TRBV5-5; abundance: once; j_gene: TRBJ2-2; CDR3aa: CASSSPPDTGELFF; CDR3nt: TGTGCCAGCAGCTCCCCGCCCGACACCGGGGAGCTGTTTTTT
d_gene: NA; v_gene: TRBV28; abundance: NA; j_gene: TRBJ2-7; CDR3aa: CASSPTRTSSYEQYF; CDR3nt: TGTGCCAGCAGTCCCACTCGAACCTCTTCCTACGAGCAGTACTTC
d_gene: NA; v_gene: TRBV4-2; abundance: NA; j_gene: TRBJ2-1; CDR3aa: CASSQEGSYNEQFF; CDR3nt: TGTGCCAGCAGCCAAGAAGGGAGCTACAATGAGCAGTTCTTC
d_gene: TRBD2; v_gene: TRBV19; abundance: once; j_gene: TRBJ2-2; CDR3aa: CASSKGLAELNTGELFF; CDR3nt: TGTGCCAGTAGTAAAGGACTAGCGGAGTTGAACACCGGGGAGCTGTTTTTT
d_gene: NA; v_gene: TRBV5-1; abundance: NA; j_gene: TRBJ2-3; CDR3aa: CASSDERVFFTDTQYF; CDR3nt: TGCGCCAGCAGCGATGAGCGGGTCTTCTTCACAGATACGCAGTATTTT
d_gene: NA; v_gene: TRBV10-3; abundance: NA; j_gene: TRBJ2-7; CDR3aa: CAISEFIYEQYF; CDR3nt: TGTGCCATCAGTGAATTCATCTACGAGCAGTACTTC